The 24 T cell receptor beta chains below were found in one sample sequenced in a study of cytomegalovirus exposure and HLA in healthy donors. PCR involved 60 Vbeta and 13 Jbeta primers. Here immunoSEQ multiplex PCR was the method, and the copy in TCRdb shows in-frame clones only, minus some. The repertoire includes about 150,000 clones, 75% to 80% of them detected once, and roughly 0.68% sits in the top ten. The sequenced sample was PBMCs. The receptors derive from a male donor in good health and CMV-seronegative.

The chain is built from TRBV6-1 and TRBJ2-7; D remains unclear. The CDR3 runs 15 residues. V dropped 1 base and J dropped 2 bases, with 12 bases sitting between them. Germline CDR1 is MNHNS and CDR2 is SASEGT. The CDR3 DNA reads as TGTGCCAGCAGTGAAGTTGGCCAGAATCCCTACGAGCAGTACTTC. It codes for CASSEVGQNPYEQYF.

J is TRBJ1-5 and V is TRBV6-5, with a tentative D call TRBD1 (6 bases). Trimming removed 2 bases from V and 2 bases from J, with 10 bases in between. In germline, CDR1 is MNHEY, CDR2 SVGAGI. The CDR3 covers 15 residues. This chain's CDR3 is CASSYDRLGNQPQHF. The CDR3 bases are TGTGCCAGCAGTTACGACAGGTTGGGCAATCAGCCCCAGCATTTT.

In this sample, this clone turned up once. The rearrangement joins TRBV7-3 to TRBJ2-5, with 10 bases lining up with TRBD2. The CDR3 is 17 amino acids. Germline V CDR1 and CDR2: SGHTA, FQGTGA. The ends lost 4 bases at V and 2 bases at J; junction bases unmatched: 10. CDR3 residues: CASSSSTSGRSQETQYF. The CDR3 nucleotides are TGTGCCAGCAGCTCATCGACTAGCGGGCGATCACAAGAGACCCAGTACTTC.

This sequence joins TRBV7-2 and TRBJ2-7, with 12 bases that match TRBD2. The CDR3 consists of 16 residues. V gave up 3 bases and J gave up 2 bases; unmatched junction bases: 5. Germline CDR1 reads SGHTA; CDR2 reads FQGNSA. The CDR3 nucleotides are TGTGCCAGCAGCTTCCAACTAGCGGGAGGAACCTACGAGCAGTACTTC. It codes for CASSFQLAGGTYEQYF.

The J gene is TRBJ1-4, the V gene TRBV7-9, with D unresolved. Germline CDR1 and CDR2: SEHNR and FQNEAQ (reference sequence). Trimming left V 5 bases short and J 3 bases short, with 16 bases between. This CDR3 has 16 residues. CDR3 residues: CASSPGGGTANEKLFF. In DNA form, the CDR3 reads TGTGCCAGCAGCCCGGGAGGCGGAACGGCTAATGAAAAACTGTTTTTT.

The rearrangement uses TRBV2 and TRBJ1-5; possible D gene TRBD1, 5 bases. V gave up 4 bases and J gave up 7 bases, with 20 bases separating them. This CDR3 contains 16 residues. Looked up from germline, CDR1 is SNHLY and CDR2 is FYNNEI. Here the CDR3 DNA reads TGTGCCAGCAGTGTTGGCAGGGCAGTTGTTCAGCAGCCCCAGCATTTT. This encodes CASSVGRAVVQQPQHF.

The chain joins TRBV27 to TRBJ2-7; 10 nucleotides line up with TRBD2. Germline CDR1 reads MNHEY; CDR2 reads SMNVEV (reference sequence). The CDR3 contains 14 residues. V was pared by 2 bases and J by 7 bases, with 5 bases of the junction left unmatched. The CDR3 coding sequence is TGTGCCAGCAGTTTACTAGCGGGAGTGGATGAGCAGTACTTC. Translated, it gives CASSLLAGVDEQYF.

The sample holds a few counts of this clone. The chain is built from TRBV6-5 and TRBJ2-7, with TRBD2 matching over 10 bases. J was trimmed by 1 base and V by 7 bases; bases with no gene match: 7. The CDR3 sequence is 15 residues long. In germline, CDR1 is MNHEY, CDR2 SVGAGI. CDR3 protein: CASTKSSGGSYEQYF. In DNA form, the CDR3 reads TGTGCCAGCACCAAAAGTAGCGGGGGGTCCTACGAGCAGTACTTC.

Written as DNA, the CDR3 is TGTGCCAGCAGCGCCTGGGGACAGGGAAACATTCAGTACTTC. It encodes CASSAWGQGNIQYF. This chain joins TRBV11-3 and TRBJ2-4; 9 bases are shared with TRBD1. V gave up 5 bases and J gave up 6 bases; unmatched junction bases: 5. The CDR3 runs to 14 residues. Germline CDR1 and CDR2: SGHNT and YENEEA.

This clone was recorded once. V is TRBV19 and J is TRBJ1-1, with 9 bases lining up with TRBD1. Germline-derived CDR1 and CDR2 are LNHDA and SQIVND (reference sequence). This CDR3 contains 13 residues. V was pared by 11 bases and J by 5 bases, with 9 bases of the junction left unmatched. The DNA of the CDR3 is TGTGCCTCCGGGGGACAGGGAACGACTGAAGCTTTCTTT. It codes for CASGGQGTTEAFF.

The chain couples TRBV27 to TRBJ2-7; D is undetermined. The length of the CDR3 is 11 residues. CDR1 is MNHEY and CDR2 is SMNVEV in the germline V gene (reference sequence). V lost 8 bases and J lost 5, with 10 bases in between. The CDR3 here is CASGFHHEQYF. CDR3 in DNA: TGTGCCAGCGGCTTTCACCACGAGCAGTACTTC.

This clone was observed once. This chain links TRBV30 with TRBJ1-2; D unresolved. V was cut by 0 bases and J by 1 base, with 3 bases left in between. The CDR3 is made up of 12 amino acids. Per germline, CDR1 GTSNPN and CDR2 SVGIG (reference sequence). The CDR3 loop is CAWSVVNYGYTF. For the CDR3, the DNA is TGTGCCTGGAGTGTCGTTAACTATGGCTACACCTTC.

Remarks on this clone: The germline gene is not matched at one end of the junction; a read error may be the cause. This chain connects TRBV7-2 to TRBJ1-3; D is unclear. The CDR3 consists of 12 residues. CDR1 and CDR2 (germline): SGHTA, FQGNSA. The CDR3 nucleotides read TGTGCCAGCAGCTTATTCCCCACCGGGGTAGATTTT. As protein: CASSLFPTGVDF.

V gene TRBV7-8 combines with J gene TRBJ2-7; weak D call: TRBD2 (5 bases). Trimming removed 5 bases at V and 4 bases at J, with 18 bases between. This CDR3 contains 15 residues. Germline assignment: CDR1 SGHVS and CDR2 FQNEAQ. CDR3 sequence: CASSLRLSRGYEQYF. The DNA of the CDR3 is TGTGCCAGCAGCCTAAGACTCTCAAGAGGGTACGAGCAGTACTTC. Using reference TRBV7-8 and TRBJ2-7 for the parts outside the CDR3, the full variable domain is GAGVSQSPRYKVAKRGQDVALRCDPISGHVSLFWYQQALGQGPEFLTYFQNEAQLDKSGLPSDRFFAERPEGSVSTLKIQRTQQEDSAVYLCASSLRLSRGYEQYFGPGTRLTVT.

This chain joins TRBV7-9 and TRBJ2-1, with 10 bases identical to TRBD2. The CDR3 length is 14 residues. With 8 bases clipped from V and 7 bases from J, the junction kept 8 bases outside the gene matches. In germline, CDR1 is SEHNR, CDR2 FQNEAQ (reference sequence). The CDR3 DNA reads TGTGCCAGCCTCCCTAGCGGGAGCGCGAATGAGCAGTTCTTC. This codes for CASLPSGSANEQFF. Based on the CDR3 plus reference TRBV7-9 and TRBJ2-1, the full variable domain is DTGVSQNPRHKITKRGQNVTFRCDPISEHNRLYWYRQTLGQGPEFLTYFQNEAQLEKSRLLSDRFSAERPKGSFSTLEIQRTEQGDSAMYLCASLPSGSANEQFFGPGTRLTVL.

Here the CDR3 reads CASSLDRGRSYGYTF. The CDR3, as DNA: TGTGCCAGCAGCTTAGACAGGGGAAGGAGCTATGGCTACACCTTC. V usage is TRBV11-3 and J usage is TRBJ1-2; D may be TRBD1 (6 bases). Trimming took off 0 bases at V and 4 bases at J, with 12 bases between the two ends. CDR1 and CDR2 (germline): SGHNT, YENEEA. The CDR3 covers 15 residues.

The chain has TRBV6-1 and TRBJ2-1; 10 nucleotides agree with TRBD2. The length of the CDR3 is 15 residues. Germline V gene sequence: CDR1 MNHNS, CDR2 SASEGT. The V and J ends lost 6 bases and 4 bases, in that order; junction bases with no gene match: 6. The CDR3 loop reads CASRERGGSYNEQFF. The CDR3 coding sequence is TGTGCCAGCAGGGAGCGGGGGGGCTCTTACAATGAGCAGTTCTTC.

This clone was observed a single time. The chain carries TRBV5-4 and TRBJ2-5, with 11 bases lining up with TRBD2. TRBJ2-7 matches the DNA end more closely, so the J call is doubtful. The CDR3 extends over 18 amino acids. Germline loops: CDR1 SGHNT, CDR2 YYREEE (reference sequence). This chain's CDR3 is CASSLGVAGGLSSYEQYF. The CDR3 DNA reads TGTGCCAGCAGCTTGGGGGTAGCGGGGGGGCTAAGCTCCTACGAGCAGTACTTC.

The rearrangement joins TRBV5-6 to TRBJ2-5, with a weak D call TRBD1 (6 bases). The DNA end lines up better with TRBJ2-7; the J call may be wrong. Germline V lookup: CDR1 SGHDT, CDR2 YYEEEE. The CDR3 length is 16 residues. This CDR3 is CASSLPPLGGTYEQYF. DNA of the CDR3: TGTGCCAGCAGCTTGCCCCCATTAGGGGGTACGTACGAGCAGTACTTC.

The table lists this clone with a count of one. CDR3 in DNA: TGTGCCAGCAGCGTAGGTGGGGGGGGTAGCACTGAAGCTTTCTTT. Amino acid sequence: CASSVGGGGSTEAFF. The V gene is TRBV9, the J gene TRBJ1-1; possible D gene TRBD1, 5 bases. The CDR3 sequence is 15 residues long. V was trimmed by 0 bases and J by 4 bases, leaving 13 bases between them. CDR1 and CDR2 from the germline V gene are SGDLS and YYNGEE.

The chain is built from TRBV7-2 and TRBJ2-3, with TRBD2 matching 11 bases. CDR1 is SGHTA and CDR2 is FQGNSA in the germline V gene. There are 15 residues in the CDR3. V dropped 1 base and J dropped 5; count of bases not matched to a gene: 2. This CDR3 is CASSLELAGVDTQYF. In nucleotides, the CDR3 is TGTGCCAGCAGCTTAGAACTAGCGGGAGTAGATACGCAGTATTTT.

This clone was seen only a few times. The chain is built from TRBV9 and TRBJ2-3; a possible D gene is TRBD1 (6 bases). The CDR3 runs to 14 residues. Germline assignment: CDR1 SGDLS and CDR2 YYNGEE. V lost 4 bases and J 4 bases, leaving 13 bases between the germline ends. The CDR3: CASSPGVAPDTQYF. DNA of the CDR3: TGTGCCAGCAGCCCAGGGGTAGCTCCAGATACGCAGTATTTT.

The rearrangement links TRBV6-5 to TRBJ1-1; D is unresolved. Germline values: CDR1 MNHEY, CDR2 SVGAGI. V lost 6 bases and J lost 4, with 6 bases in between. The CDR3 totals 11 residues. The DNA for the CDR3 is TGTGCCAGCAGACGGTTCACTGAAGCTTTCTTT. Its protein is CASRRFTEAFF.

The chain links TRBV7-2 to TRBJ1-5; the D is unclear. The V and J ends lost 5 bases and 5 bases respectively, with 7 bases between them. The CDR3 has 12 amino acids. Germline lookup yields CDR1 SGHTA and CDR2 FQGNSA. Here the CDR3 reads CASSPPDQPQHF. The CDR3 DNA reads TGTGCCAGCAGCCCCCCCGATCAGCCCCAGCATTTT.